This TCR beta chain was identified in a study of shared clonotypes between healthy human individuals. Study details: Sampling drew on donors who were a couple of women and three men aged 18 to 49. Study results and limitations: Few donors restricted represented genetic and exposure-history diversity. At large depth, rarefaction still showed sorted-subset sequencing to be incomplete.

The CDR3 has 17 residues. The ends were cut back, 2 bases at V and 0 bases at J, with 14 bases in the middle. Per germline, CDR1 SGHRS and CDR2 YFSETQ. The assay was immunoSEQ multiplex PCR, and TCRdb's table has in-frame clones only and misses some. This table has 1.4 million to 1.5 million clones, 95% to 97% appearing once. A word on this clone: Its specificity is not known.

This clonotype originated in a man under 40 in good health. The chain uses TRBV5-1 and TRBJ1-4, with D uncertain. What was sequenced was naive CD4+ T cells sorted from blood. Subset defined: CD45RA+ positively selected. CDR3 sequence (DNA): TGCGCCAGCAGCTTTTCTGTGTCGACCGCAACTAATGAAAAACTGTTTTTT. This encodes CASSFSVSTATNEKLFF.